The clone carrying this T cell receptor beta chain was counted between two and nine times. What it binds is unknown. This sample was included in a study of T cells in Graves' hyperthyroidism and ophthalmopathy. General study findings and limits: Most thyroid clonotypes that were expanded above 0.001 also turned up in blood.

Germline CDR1 is SGHDN and CDR2 is FVKESK. Unmatched junction bases numbered 4, after V lost 3 bases and J lost 1 base. The CDR3 loop spans 16 amino acids. It was RNA transcripts that yielded the amplified TCR beta CDR3 regions. TCR CDR3 regions were first amplified by RT-PCR with HTBI primers. TCRdb ran MiXCR on the multiplex PCR reads and lists one entry per CDR3 protein. The sample shows about 600,000 distinct CDR3 sequences, 14% of them seen only once. In the ophthalmopathy cohort, Clinical Activity Score was at least 3, NOSPECS grade at least 4, and duration under 3 months. This sample holds PBMCs from less than 11 ml fresh peripheral blood.

The origin of this receptor is a woman aged 18-35 years with Graves' ophthalmopathy. This rearrangement joins TRBV14 to TRBJ1-5; 9 nucleotides match TRBD1. Sequencing was done on a sample of blood. CDR3 sequence: CASSHGTGWSNQPQHF. The CDR3 region has the DNA TGTGCCAGCAGCCATGGGACAGGGTGGAGCAATCAGCCCCAGCATTTT.